The rows below give T cell receptor beta chains drawn from one sample of a study of spatial heterogeneity in lung cancer. MiXCR was run by TCRdb on the 5' RACE reads, yielding one entry per CDR3 protein. The repertoire has more than 80,000 distinct CDR3 sequences, about an eighth of them found once; the top ten carry approximately 39%. The source was PBMCs, collected at surgery. The receptors shown here come from a male donor with early-stage non-small cell lung cancer. The CDR3 runs from the conserved cysteine through the conserved F or W. A D gene is named only where the DNA matches it firmly. Clone size is not always given. Where it is, it says once, few, many or a class for expanded clones.

V: TRBV10-3; D: -; J: TRBJ2-7; size: few; CDR3: CAINNPGRPQDEQYF; DNA: TGTGCCATCAACAACCCGGGACGGCCACAGGACGAGCAGTACTTC
V: TRBV11-2; D: TRBD2; J: TRBJ2-5; size: few; CDR3: CASSFGLAGPQETQYF; DNA: TGTGCCAGCAGCTTTGGACTAGCGGGCCCCCAAGAGACCCAGTACTTC
V: TRBV7-6; D: -; J: TRBJ2-7; size: few; CDR3: CASSRQEAGTYEQYF; DNA: TGTGCCAGCAGCCGACAAGAAGCGGGTACCTACGAGCAGTACTTC
V: TRBV6-5; D: -; J: TRBJ2-5; size: few; CDR3: CASSLNPGAGETQYF; DNA: TGTGCCAGCAGTTTAAACCCAGGGGCAGGGGAGACCCAGTACTTC
V: TRBV3-2; D: -; J: TRBJ1-4; size: -; CDR3: CASSKSGNIGNEKLFF; DNA: TGTGCCAGCAGCAAATCAGGGAACATTGGGAATGAAAAACTGTTTTTT
V: TRBV7-2; D: TRBD2; J: TRBJ2-1; size: -; CDR3: CASSLAIGRGSANEQFF; DNA: TGTGCCAGCAGCTTAGCGATTGGGAGGGGCTCAGCTAATGAGCAGTTCTTC
V: TRBV7-8; D: -; J: TRBJ2-4; size: few; CDR3: CASSGDTKNIQYF; DNA: TGTGCCAGCAGCGGGGACACCAAAAACATTCAGTACTTC
V: TRBV7-9; D: TRBD1; J: TRBJ2-1; size: -; CDR3: CASRPLPGGHEQFF; DNA: TGTGCCAGCAGACCATTGCCAGGGGGCCATGAGCAGTTCTTC
V: TRBV6-2/TRBV6-3; D: TRBD1; J: TRBJ1-5; size: few; CDR3: CASRGTGGNQPQHF; DNA: TGTGCCAGCAGGGGGACAGGGGGCAATCAGCCCCAGCATTTT
V: TRBV12-3/TRBV12-4; D: -; J: TRBJ2-5; size: few; CDR3: CASSPTGQETQYF; DNA: TGTGCCAGCAGCCCGACAGGACAAGAGACCCAGTACTTC
V: TRBV6-2/TRBV6-3; D: -; J: TRBJ2-2; size: -; CDR3: CASSSGIDTGELFF; DNA: TGTGCCAGCAGTTCTGGGATCGACACCGGGGAGCTGTTTTTT
V: TRBV20-1; D: -; J: TRBJ2-7; size: few; CDR3: CSASPQGSEQYF; DNA: TGCAGTGCTAGCCCCCAGGGTAGCGAGCAGTACTTC
V: TRBV11-2; D: -; J: TRBJ1-3; size: few; CDR3: CARCKEGRSGNTIYF; DNA: TGTGCCAGATGTAAGGAGGGTCGCTCTGGAAACACCATATATTTT
V: TRBV12-3/TRBV12-4; D: TRBD2; J: TRBJ2-3; size: -; CDR3: CASSSTAGGPGTDTQYF; DNA: TGTGCCAGCAGTTCAACAGCGGGAGGCCCAGGCACAGATACGCAGTATTTT
V: TRBV7-9; D: -; J: TRBJ1-6; size: few; CDR3: CASSLYRDHNSPLHF; DNA: TGTGCCAGCAGCTTATACCGCGATCATAATTCACCCCTCCACTTT
V: TRBV2; D: -; J: TRBJ1-1; size: -; CDR3: CASSADSSGAFF; DNA: TGTGCCAGCAGTGCTGACAGCTCAGGAGCTTTCTTT
V: TRBV25-1; D: -; J: TRBJ1-4; size: few; CDR3: CASGTKNPEEKLFF; DNA: TGTGCCAGTGGGACCAAAAACCCGGAGGAAAAACTGTTTTTT
V: TRBV12-3/TRBV12-4; D: TRBD2; J: TRBJ2-1; size: few; CDR3: CASSPLAGGPYEQFF; DNA: TGTGCCAGCAGTCCCTTAGCGGGGGGGCCCTATGAGCAGTTCTTC
V: TRBV29-1; D: -; J: TRBJ2-5; size: -; CDR3: CSASTLPGETQYF; DNA: TGCAGCGCATCGACCCTACCGGGGGAGACCCAGTACTTC
V: TRBV12-3/TRBV12-4; D: -; J: TRBJ1-6; size: -; CDR3: CASSLGGRLRRNSPLHF; DNA: TGTGCCAGCAGTTTAGGGGGTAGATTACGCCGTAATTCACCCCTCCACTTT
V: TRBV7-2; D: -; J: TRBJ2-5; size: once; CDR3: CASSRGRDQYF; DNA: TGTGCCAGCAGCCGCGGACGGGACCAGTACTTC
V: TRBV10-3; D: -; J: TRBJ2-3; size: -; CDR3: CAITSNGAGSITDTQYF; DNA: TGTGCCATCACCTCCAACGGGGCGGGGAGCATCACAGATACGCAGTATTTT
V: TRBV29-1; D: TRBD1; J: TRBJ2-2; size: few; CDR3: CSAGDRGNSGELFF; DNA: TGCAGCGCCGGGGACAGGGGGAATTCCGGGGAGCTGTTTTTT
V: TRBV5-1; D: -; J: TRBJ1-1; size: many; CDR3: CASRYRESRTEAFF; DNA: TGCGCCAGCAGGTACAGGGAAAGTCGTACTGAAGCTTTCTTT
V: TRBV20-1; D: -; J: TRBJ2-2; size: -; CDR3: CSAGRVDTGELFF; DNA: TGCAGTGCTGGAAGGGTTGACACCGGGGAGCTGTTTTTT
V: TRBV11-2; D: -; J: TRBJ1-1; size: -; CDR3: CASSSRVNAEAFF; DNA: TGTGCCAGCAGCTCAAGGGTGAATGCTGAAGCTTTCTTT
V: TRBV27; D: TRBD2; J: TRBJ2-3; size: -; CDR3: CASSSLGGRSTDTQYF; DNA: TGTGCCAGCAGTTCCCTGGGCGGGAGGAGCACAGATACGCAGTATTTT
V: TRBV7-9; D: -; J: TRBJ2-1; size: few; CDR3: CASSLEGALRFEQFF; DNA: TGTGCCAGCAGCTTAGAAGGGGCCCTTCGATTCGAGCAGTTCTTC
V: TRBV10-3; D: -; J: TRBJ2-7; size: many; CDR3: CAISESLFGEQYF; DNA: TGTGCCATCAGTGAGTCGCTATTCGGAGAGCAGTACTTC
V: TRBV29-1; D: TRBD2; J: TRBJ2-1; size: few; CDR3: CSVDGLAGVNEQFF; DNA: TGCAGCGTTGATGGCCTAGCGGGAGTAAATGAGCAGTTCTTC
V: TRBV19; D: TRBD1; J: TRBJ2-7; size: many; CDR3: CASSLRHRGPSYEQYF; DNA: TGTGCCAGTAGTTTGAGACACAGGGGGCCTTCTTACGAGCAGTACTTC
V: TRBV27; D: -; J: TRBJ2-7; size: few; CDR3: CASSSISEQYF; DNA: TGTGCCAGCAGTTCCATATCCGAGCAGTACTTC
V: TRBV11-2; D: -; J: TRBJ2-1; size: -; CDR3: CASSLSPLSSYNEQFF; DNA: TGTGCCAGCAGCTTATCTCCCCTGAGCTCCTACAATGAGCAGTTCTTC
V: TRBV28; D: -; J: TRBJ1-4; size: many; CDR3: CASIWGNRNEKLFF; DNA: TGTGCCAGCATCTGGGGGAACCGTAATGAAAAACTGTTTTTT
V: TRBV10-3; D: TRBD2; J: TRBJ2-1; size: -; CDR3: CVISESGLAGNNEQFF; DNA: TGTGTCATCAGTGAGAGTGGACTAGCTGGGAACAATGAGCAGTTCTTC
V: TRBV7-2; D: TRBD2; J: TRBJ2-1; size: many; CDR3: CASSSAGDEQFF; DNA: TGTGCCAGCAGCTCGGCGGGGGATGAGCAGTTCTTC
V: TRBV6-2/TRBV6-3; D: -; J: TRBJ2-5; size: many; CDR3: CASTRGRRYQETQYF; DNA: TGTGCCAGCACCCGAGGACGGAGGTACCAAGAGACCCAGTACTTC
V: TRBV4-3; D: -; J: TRBJ2-2; size: -; CDR3: CASSQDRTQTGELFF; DNA: TGCGCCAGCAGCCAAGATCGCACCCAGACCGGGGAGCTGTTTTTT
V: TRBV4-1; D: TRBD2; J: TRBJ2-7; size: -; CDR3: CASSQDRAGVFYEQYF; DNA: TGCGCCAGCAGCCAAGATAGGGCGGGGGTGTTCTACGAGCAGTACTTC
V: TRBV3-1; D: TRBD2; J: TRBJ2-7; size: -; CDR3: CASSQEPSGGSEQYF; DNA: TGTGCCAGCAGCCAAGAACCTAGCGGGGGGAGTGAGCAGTACTTC
V: TRBV7-9; D: TRBD1; J: TRBJ1-1; size: -; CDR3: CASSSQGGNTEAFF; DNA: TGTGCCAGCAGCTCACAGGGGGGCAACACTGAAGCTTTCTTT
V: TRBV20-1; D: -; J: TRBJ2-2; size: -; CDR3: CSASPPRSVWGNTGELFF; DNA: TGCAGTGCTAGCCCCCCCCGTAGCGTGTGGGGGAACACCGGGGAGCTGTTTTTT
V: TRBV5-1; D: -; J: TRBJ2-7; size: -; CDR3: CASSQGTYEQYF; DNA: TGCGCCAGCAGCCAAGGCACCTACGAGCAGTACTTC
V: TRBV7-9; D: -; J: TRBJ1-5; size: -; CDR3: CTSGDSNQPQHF; DNA: TGTACCAGCGGGGATAGCAATCAGCCCCAGCATTTT
V: TRBV28; D: -; J: TRBJ2-7; size: few; CDR3: CASSLISYVSYEQYF; DNA: TGTGCCAGCAGTTTAATTTCCTACGTCTCCTACGAGCAGTACTTC
V: TRBV19; D: TRBD1; J: TRBJ2-5; size: -; CDR3: CASSPPRGRGPETQYF; DNA: TGTGCCAGTAGTCCACCCCGCGGCAGGGGGCCAGAGACCCAGTACTTC
V: TRBV20-1; D: TRBD2; J: TRBJ2-7; size: few; CDR3: CSAPGTSPYEQYF; DNA: TGCAGTGCTCCCGGGACTAGCCCCTACGAGCAGTACTTC